One sample yielded the 28 T cell receptor beta chains listed below, sequenced in a study of cytomegalovirus exposure and HLA in healthy donors. The protocol was immunoSEQ multiplex PCR, while the TCRdb copy is restricted to in-frame clones and leaves out a portion. Of about 64,000 clones detected, 95% appear once; the ten largest clones hold 5.8%. What was sequenced was PBMCs. These TCRs come from a woman under 30 in good health and CMV-seropositive.

V and J are TRBV28 and TRBJ1-1; D ambiguous. V shed 3 bases and J shed 2 bases, with 7 bases lying between them. CDR3 length: 13 residues. CDR1 and CDR2 from the germline V gene are MDHEN and SYDVKM. CDR3 sequence: CASSFQVNTEAFF. For the CDR3, the DNA is TGTGCCAGCAGTTTCCAGGTTAACACTGAAGCTTTCTTT.

The rearrangement uses TRBV5-6 and TRBJ2-7; D is perhaps TRBD1 (5 bases). V lost 2 bases and J 2 bases, leaving 11 bases between the germline ends. Germline CDR1 and CDR2: SGHDT and YYEEEE. The CDR3 consists of 14 residues. The CDR3 DNA is TGTGCCAGCAGCTTCTACCCCAGGGCCTACGAGCAGTACTTC. This sequence encodes CASSFYPRAYEQYF.

The chain has TRBV9 and TRBJ2-1; 8 nucleotides align to TRBD1. The germline CDR1 and CDR2 sequences are SGDLS and YYNGEE. The CDR3 spans 16 residues. The trim removed 0 bases at V and 1 base at J, leaving 3 bases unmatched. Here the CDR3 DNA reads TGTGCCAGCAGCGTAGGGCAGGGGGCTTCCTACAATGAGCAGTTCTTC. It yields the protein CASSVGQGASYNEQFF.

The genes are TRBV5-4 and TRBJ1-4; 10 bases are shared with TRBD1. From germline, CDR1 is SGHNT and CDR2 YYREEE (reference sequence). J lost 7 bases, V lost 4 bases, and 10 bases had no gene match. The CDR3 length is 16 residues. CDR3 region: CASSTPATGGTEKLFF. In DNA form, the CDR3 reads TGTGCCAGCAGCACCCCAGCGACAGGGGGCACTGAAAAACTGTTTTTT.

The chain employs TRBV4-2 and TRBJ2-7; 10 bases fit TRBD2. CDR3 length: 15 residues. The V gene end was trimmed by 4 bases and the J gene end by 3 bases; junction bases not matched to a gene: 6. Germline V gives CDR1 LGHNA, CDR2 YNFKEQ. The CDR3 loop is CASSPGPSGGYEQYF. CDR3 sequence (DNA): TGTGCCAGCAGCCCAGGCCCTAGCGGGGGCTACGAGCAGTACTTC.

This clone was seen just once. The chain couples TRBV6-6 to TRBJ2-1, with 9 positions matching TRBD2. Unmatched junction bases numbered 4, after V lost 5 bases and J lost 8 bases. Germline lookup yields CDR1 MNHNY and CDR2 SVGAGI (reference sequence). The CDR3 consists of 13 residues. The CDR3 loop reads CASSLGLAYEQFF. In DNA, the CDR3 is TGTGCCAGCAGTCTGGGACTAGCTTATGAGCAGTTCTTC.

J is TRBJ1-2 and V is TRBV28; maybe TRBD1 (5 bases). CDR1 MDHEN and CDR2 SYDVKM come from the germline V gene. The CDR3 is 12 amino acids. Trimming stripped 9 bases from V and 8 bases from J, with 16 bases between. In nucleotides, the CDR3 is TGTGCCAGTAAATGGGGGGAGAACGGCTACACCTTC. This translates into CASKWGENGYTF.

The chain carries TRBV27 and TRBJ2-7; unclear D gene. This CDR3 region has 18 residues. The V gene lost 0 bases and the J gene lost 2 bases, with 20 bases spanning the gap. From germline, CDR1 is MNHEY and CDR2 SMNVEV (reference sequence). The CDR3 DNA reads as TGTGCCAGCAGTTTATCGACCCCGTCTAACCCCGAGGCCTACGAGCAGTACTTC. Protein product: CASSLSTPSNPEAYEQYF.

The rearrangement joins TRBV5-8 to TRBJ1-5; D ambiguous. CDR3 length: 12 residues. Germline V lookup: CDR1 SGHTS, CDR2 YDEGEE. V shed 1 base and J shed 6 bases, with 5 bases lying between them. Written as DNA, the CDR3 is TGTGCCAGCAGCTTGATGGCTCAGCCCCAGCATTTT. This codes for CASSLMAQPQHF. Drawing the rest from reference TRBV5-8 and TRBJ1-5, the complete variable domain is EAGVTQSPTHLIKTRGQQATLRCSPISGHTSVYWYQQALGLGLQFLLWYDEGEERNRGNFPPRFSGRQFPNYSSELNVNALELEDSALYLCASSLMAQPQHFGDGTRLSIL.

This chain uses TRBV25-1 with TRBJ2-7, with TRBD1 identical over 7 bases. Unmatched junction bases numbered 4, after V lost 4 bases and J lost 4 bases. The germline CDR1 and CDR2 sequences are MGHDK and SYGVNS. The CDR3 length is 13 residues. The CDR3 is CASSVTGNYEQYF. The DNA for the CDR3 is TGTGCCAGCAGTGTGACAGGGAATTACGAGCAGTACTTC.

The chain links TRBV28 to TRBJ2-5; TRBD1 aligns across 10 bases. This CDR3 has 15 amino acids. From germline, CDR1 is MDHEN and CDR2 SYDVKM. The V segment lost 3 bases and the J segment 2 bases; nucleotides outside the gene matches: 3. This CDR3 is CASSLGQGWQETQYF. The CDR3 bases are TGTGCCAGCAGTTTGGGACAGGGGTGGCAAGAGACCCAGTACTTC.

The chain joins TRBV20-1 to TRBJ1-3; unclear D gene. V lost 4 bases and J 3 bases, leaving 4 bases between the germline ends. The CDR3 covers 11 residues. Germline CDR1 DFQATT, CDR2 SNEGSKA (reference sequence). CDR3 residues: CSAIFGNTIYF. The CDR3 nucleotides are TGCAGTGCTATATTTGGAAACACCATATATTTT.

This clone has just one count. This chain joins TRBV2 and TRBJ2-4, with D tentatively TRBD1 (5 bases). The V gene's germline CDR1 is SNHLY and CDR2 FYNNEI. The CDR3 has 12 amino acids. V lost 4 bases and J 13 bases, leaving 14 bases between the germline ends. CDR3 residues: CASSGVRVPQYF. CDR3 sequence (DNA): TGTGCCAGCAGTGGGGTCAGGGTGCCCCAGTACTTC.

This chain joins TRBV6-1 and TRBJ1-5, with 7 bases aligning to TRBD1. Losses at the gene ends were 6 bases for V and 1 base for J; bases not matched to a gene: 3. The CDR3 sequence is 14 residues long. Germline CDR1 reads MNHNS; CDR2 reads SASEGT. The CDR3 loop reads CASRIQGSNQPQHF. Written as DNA, the CDR3 is TGTGCCAGCAGAATACAGGGGAGCAATCAGCCCCAGCATTTT.

This sequence joins TRBV11-3 and TRBJ2-1; 8 bases are shared with TRBD1. The V gene's germline CDR1 is SGHNT and CDR2 YENEEA. The J segment lost 1 base and the V segment lost 2 bases, leaving 4 bases of the junction unmatched. The CDR3 is 16 amino acids. Here the CDR3 DNA reads TGTGCCAGCAGCTTATACAGGGGGTCATCCTACAATGAGCAGTTCTTC. Protein: CASSLYRGSSYNEQFF.

This rearrangement joins TRBV7-9 to TRBJ1-3, with no clear D. The CDR3 sequence is 16 residues long. Germline-derived CDR1 and CDR2 are SEHNR and FQNEAQ (reference sequence). V was clipped by 6 bases and J by 0 bases, with 15 bases between them. The CDR3 reads CASSPGGSSSGNTIYF. For the CDR3, the DNA is TGTGCCAGCAGTCCGGGCGGGAGTTCCTCTGGAAACACCATATATTTT.

The chain is built from TRBV29-1 and TRBJ2-7; 7 nucleotides agree with TRBD1. The CDR3 sequence is 13 residues long. With 6 bases clipped from V and 5 bases from J, the junction kept 10 bases outside the gene matches. CDR1 is SQVTM, CDR2 ANQGSEA, per germline. DNA of the CDR3: TGCAGCGTACCGACAGGGCTTAGAAACGAGCAGTACTTC. Its translation is CSVPTGLRNEQYF.

The chain employs TRBV5-1 and TRBJ2-1; 7 nucleotides align to TRBD2. In germline, CDR1 is SGHRS, CDR2 YFSETQ. The V gene end was trimmed by 0 bases and the J gene end by 9 bases; junction bases not matched to a gene: 0. The CDR3 is 12 residues long. Here the CDR3 DNA reads TGCGCCAGCAGCTTGGGCGGGGGTGAGCAGTTCTTC. Translating it yields CASSLGGGEQFF. Full variable domain (rest looked up from reference TRBV5-1 and TRBJ2-1): KAGVTQTPRYLIKTRGQQVTLSCSPISGHRSVSWYQQTPGQGLQFLFEYFSETQRNKGNFPGRFSGRQFSNSRSEMNVSTLELGDSALYLCASSLGGGEQFFGPGTRLTVL.

The chain couples TRBV19 to TRBJ1-3; D is possibly TRBD1 (6 bases). Germline CDR1 and CDR2: LNHDA and SQIVND (reference sequence). This CDR3 region has 15 residues. The V end was cut by 8 bases, the J end by 0 bases, with 14 bases between. The CDR3 DNA follows: TGTGCCAGTGCCCCCCGGACAGACTCTGGAAACACCATATATTTT. This translates into CASAPRTDSGNTIYF.

This chain links TRBV27 with TRBJ2-7, with 8 nucleotides matching TRBD2. This CDR3 region has 14 residues. CDR1 is MNHEY, CDR2 SMNVEV, per germline (reference sequence). Germline trimming cut 6 bases from V and 2 bases from J; bases unmatched to any gene: 6. The CDR3 sequence: CASRAGGRPYEQYF. The DNA for the CDR3 is TGTGCCAGCAGGGCGGGAGGCCGGCCCTACGAGCAGTACTTC.

The chain couples TRBV2 to TRBJ2-1; maybe TRBD2 (6 bases). Germline CDR1 SNHLY, CDR2 FYNNEI. The CDR3 is 11 residues long. Trimming shortened V by 6 bases and J by 9 bases, and 9 bases separated the two germline ends. CDR3 in amino acids: CASRDYGEQFF. The CDR3 DNA reads TGTGCCAGCAGGGACTATGGTGAGCAGTTCTTC.

CDR3 amino acids: CASSFAGQANYGYTF. The CDR3, as DNA: TGTGCCAGCAGCTTCGCGGGACAGGCTAACTATGGCTACACCTTC. V usage is TRBV11-2 and J usage is TRBJ1-2, with 8 nucleotides matching TRBD1. The junction had 3 bases not matched to a gene; V was cut back by 3 bases and J by 0 bases. Germline V gene sequence: CDR1 SGHAT, CDR2 FQNNGV. The CDR3 runs to 15 residues.

This clone was picked up one time. The chain links TRBV19 to TRBJ1-1; 10 bases line up with TRBD1. The CDR3 totals 14 residues. Trimming cost V 1 base and J 7 bases; bases outside gene matches: 3. Germline V gene sequence: CDR1 LNHDA, CDR2 SQIVND (reference sequence). The CDR3 reads CASSIGDRGFEAFF. The CDR3 DNA is TGTGCCAGTAGTATAGGGGACAGGGGATTTGAAGCTTTCTTT.

This clone was picked up one time. V and J are TRBV6-1 and TRBJ1-3; D call uncertain. Germline lookup yields CDR1 MNHNS and CDR2 SASEGT. The CDR3 has 16 amino acids. V was pared by 3 bases and J by 0 bases, with 12 bases between. The CDR3 DNA reads as TGTGCCAGCAGTGACCGACGTAGGAGCTCTGGAAACACCATATATTTT. Translating gives CASSDRRRSSGNTIYF.

This chain links TRBV25-1 with TRBJ2-1; TRBD2 aligns across 7 bases. CDR3 length: 15 residues. Germline-derived CDR1 and CDR2 are MGHDK and SYGVNS. The V and J ends lost 5 bases and 7 bases, in that order; junction bases with no gene match: 11. This chain's CDR3 is CASSWFGGRKNEQFF. The DNA of the CDR3 is TGTGCCAGCAGTTGGTTTGGCGGGAGAAAGAATGAGCAGTTCTTC.

The CDR3 reads CASSQDVGPQFF. The CDR3, as DNA: TGCGCCAGCAGCCAAGATGTGGGCCCCCAGTTCTTC. The rearrangement uses TRBV4-1 and TRBJ2-1; no reliable D call. The CDR3 extends over 12 amino acids. V was cut by 0 bases and J by 13 bases, with 10 bases left in between. Germline V gives CDR1 MGHRA, CDR2 YSYEKL.

This chain joins TRBV7-6 and TRBJ2-5, with 9 positions matching TRBD1. With 3 bases clipped from V and 4 bases from J, the junction kept 6 bases outside the gene matches. The germline gives CDR1 SGHVS, CDR2 FNYEAQ. The CDR3 runs 15 residues. DNA of the CDR3: TGTGCCAGCAGCTTCCGGGACAGGGAGGTAGAGACCCAGTACTTC. It encodes CASSFRDREVETQYF.

This chain links TRBV2 with TRBJ2-7, with no clear D. This CDR3 is 12 amino acids long. The germline V gene encodes CDR1 SNHLY and CDR2 FYNNEI. V was shortened by 7 bases and J by 5 bases, with 12 bases between the two germline ends. CDR3 protein: CASTLGSDEQYF. The CDR3 nucleotides read TGTGCCAGCACTCTTGGTTCGGACGAGCAGTACTTC.